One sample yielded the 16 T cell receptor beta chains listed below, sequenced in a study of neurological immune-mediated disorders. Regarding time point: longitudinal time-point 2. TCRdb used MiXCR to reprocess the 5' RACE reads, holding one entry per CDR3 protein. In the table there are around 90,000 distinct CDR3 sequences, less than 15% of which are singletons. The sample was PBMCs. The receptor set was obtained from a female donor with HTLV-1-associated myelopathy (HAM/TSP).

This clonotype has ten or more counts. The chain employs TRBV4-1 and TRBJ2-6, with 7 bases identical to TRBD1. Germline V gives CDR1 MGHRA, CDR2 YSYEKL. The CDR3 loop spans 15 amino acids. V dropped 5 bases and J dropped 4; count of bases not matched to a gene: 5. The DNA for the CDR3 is TGCGCCAGCAGCGTACAGGGGACCGGGGCCAACGTCCTGACTTTC. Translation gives CASSVQGTGANVLTF.

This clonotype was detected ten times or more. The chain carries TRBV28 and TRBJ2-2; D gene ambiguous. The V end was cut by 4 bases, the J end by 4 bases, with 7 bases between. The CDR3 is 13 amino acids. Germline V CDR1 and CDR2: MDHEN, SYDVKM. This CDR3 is CASSWVSTGELFF. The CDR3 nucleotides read TGTGCCAGCAGTTGGGTGAGCACCGGGGAGCTGTTTTTT.

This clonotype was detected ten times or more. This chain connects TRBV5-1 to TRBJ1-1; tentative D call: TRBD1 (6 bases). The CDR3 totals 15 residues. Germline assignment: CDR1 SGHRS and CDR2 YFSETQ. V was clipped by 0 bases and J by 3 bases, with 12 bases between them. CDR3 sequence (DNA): TGCGCCAGCAGCTTGGACAGGGTTTCGGACACTGAAGCTTTCTTT. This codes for CASSLDRVSDTEAFF.

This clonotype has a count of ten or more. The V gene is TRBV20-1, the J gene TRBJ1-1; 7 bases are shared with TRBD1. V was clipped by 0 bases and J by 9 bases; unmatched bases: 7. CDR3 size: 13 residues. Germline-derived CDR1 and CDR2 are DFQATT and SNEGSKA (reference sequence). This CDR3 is CSARDPRTGQAFF. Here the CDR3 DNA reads TGCAGTGCTAGAGATCCCCGGACAGGCCAAGCTTTCTTT.

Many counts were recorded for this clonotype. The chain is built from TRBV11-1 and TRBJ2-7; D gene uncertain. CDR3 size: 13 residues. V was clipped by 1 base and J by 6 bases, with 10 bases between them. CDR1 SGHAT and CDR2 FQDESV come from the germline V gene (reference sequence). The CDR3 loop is CASSLEGRIEQYF. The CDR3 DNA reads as TGTGCCAGCAGCTTAGAGGGCCGGATCGAGCAGTACTTC. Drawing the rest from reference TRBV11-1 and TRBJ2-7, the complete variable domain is EAEVAQSPRYKITEKSQAVAFWCDPISGHATLYWYRQILGQGPELLVQFQDESVVDDSQLPKDRFSAERLKGVDSTLKIQPAELGDSAMYLCASSLEGRIEQYFGPGTRLTVT.

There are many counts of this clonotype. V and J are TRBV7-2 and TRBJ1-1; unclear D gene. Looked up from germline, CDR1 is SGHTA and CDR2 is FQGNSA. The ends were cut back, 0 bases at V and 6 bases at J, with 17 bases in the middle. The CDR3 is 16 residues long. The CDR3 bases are TGTGCCAGCAGCTTAGCAGGATATCGGGGAGTAGCTGAAGCTTTCTTT. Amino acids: CASSLAGYRGVAEAFF. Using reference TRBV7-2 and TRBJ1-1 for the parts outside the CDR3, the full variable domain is GAGVSQSPSNKVTEKGKDVELRCDPISGHTALYWYRQSLGQGLEFLIYFQGNSAPDKSGLPSDRFSAERTGGSVSTLTIQRTQQEDSAVYLCASSLAGYRGVAEAFFGQGTRLTVV.

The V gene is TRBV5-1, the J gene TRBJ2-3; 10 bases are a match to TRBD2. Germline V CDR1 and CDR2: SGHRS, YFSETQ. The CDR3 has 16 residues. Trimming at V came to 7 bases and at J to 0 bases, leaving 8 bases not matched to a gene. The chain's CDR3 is CASLSGGAGSTDTQYF. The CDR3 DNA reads TGCGCCAGCCTCAGCGGGGGGGCGGGGAGCACAGATACGCAGTATTTT.

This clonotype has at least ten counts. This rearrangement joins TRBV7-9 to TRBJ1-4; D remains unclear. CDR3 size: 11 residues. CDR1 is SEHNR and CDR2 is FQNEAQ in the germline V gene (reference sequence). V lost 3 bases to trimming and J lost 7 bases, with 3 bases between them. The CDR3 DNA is TGTGCCAGCAGCTTTACTGAAAAACTGTTTTTT. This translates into CASSFTEKLFF.

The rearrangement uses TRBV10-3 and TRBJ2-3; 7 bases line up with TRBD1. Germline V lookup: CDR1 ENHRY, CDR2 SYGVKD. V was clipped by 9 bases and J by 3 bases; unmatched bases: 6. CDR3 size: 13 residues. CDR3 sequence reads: CAIRQGMTDTQYF. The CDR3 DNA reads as TGTGCCATTCGACAGGGAATGACAGATACGCAGTATTTT.

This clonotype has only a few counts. The DNA for the CDR3 is TGTGCCAGCAGCTTTTTCTTAGGGGGGGCCGATGAGCAGTTCTTC. As protein: CASSFFLGGADEQFF. This chain links TRBV5-6 with TRBJ2-1; TRBD2 might be the D (7 bases). Germline CDR1 is SGHDT and CDR2 is YYEEEE. V was trimmed by 2 bases and J by 8 bases, leaving 17 bases between them. The CDR3 has 15 residues.

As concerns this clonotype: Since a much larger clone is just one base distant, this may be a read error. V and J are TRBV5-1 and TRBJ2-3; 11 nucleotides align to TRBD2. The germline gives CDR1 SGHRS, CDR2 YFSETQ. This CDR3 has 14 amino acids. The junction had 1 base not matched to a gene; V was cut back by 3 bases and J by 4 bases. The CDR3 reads CASSYSGGADTQYF. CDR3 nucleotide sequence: TGCGCCAGCAGCTATAGCGGGGGGGCAGATACGCAGTATTTT.

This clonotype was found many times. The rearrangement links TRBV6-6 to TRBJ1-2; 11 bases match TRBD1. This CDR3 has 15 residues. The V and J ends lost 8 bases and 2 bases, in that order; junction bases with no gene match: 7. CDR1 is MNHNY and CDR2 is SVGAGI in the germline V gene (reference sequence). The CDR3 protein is CASEVGTGGNYGYTF. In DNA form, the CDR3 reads TGTGCCAGCGAGGTCGGGACAGGGGGGAACTATGGCTACACCTTC.

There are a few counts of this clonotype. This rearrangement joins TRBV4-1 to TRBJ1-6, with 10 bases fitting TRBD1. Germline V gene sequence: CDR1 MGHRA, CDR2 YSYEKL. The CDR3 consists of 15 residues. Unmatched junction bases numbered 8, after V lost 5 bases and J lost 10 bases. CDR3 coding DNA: TGCGCCAGCAGCAGCGAAGACAGGGGGCTATCACCCCTCCACTTT. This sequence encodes CASSSEDRGLSPLHF.

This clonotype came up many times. The CDR3 spells CASSPQRGGADTQYF. CDR3 DNA sequence: TGCGCCAGCAGCCCCCAGCGGGGGGGCGCAGATACGCAGTATTTT. This chain uses TRBV5-1 with TRBJ2-3, with 10 positions matching TRBD2. Germline CDR1 is SGHRS and CDR2 is YFSETQ. The J segment lost 4 bases and the V segment lost 4 bases, leaving 6 bases of the junction unmatched. The CDR3 is 15 residues long.

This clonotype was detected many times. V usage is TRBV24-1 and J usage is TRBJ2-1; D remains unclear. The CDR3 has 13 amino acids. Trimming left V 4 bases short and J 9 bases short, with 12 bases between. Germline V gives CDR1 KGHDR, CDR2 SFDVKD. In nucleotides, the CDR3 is TGTGCCACCAGTGAGGTGGTGGGCGGTGAGCAGTTCTTC. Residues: CATSEVVGGEQFF.

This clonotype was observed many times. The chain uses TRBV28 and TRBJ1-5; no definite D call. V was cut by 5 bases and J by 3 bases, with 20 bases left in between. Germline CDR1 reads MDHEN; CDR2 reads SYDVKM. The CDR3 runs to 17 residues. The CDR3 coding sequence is TGTGCCAGCAGTCCCCCGGCAGCCTCGGTCCTCAATCAGCCCCAGCATTTT. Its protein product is CASSPPAASVLNQPQHF. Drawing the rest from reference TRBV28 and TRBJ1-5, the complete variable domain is DVKVTQSSRYLVKRTGEKVFLECVQDMDHENMFWYRQDPGLGLRLIYFSYDVKMKEKGDIPEGYSVSREKKERFSLILESASTNQTSMYLCASSPPAASVLNQPQHFGDGTRLSIL.